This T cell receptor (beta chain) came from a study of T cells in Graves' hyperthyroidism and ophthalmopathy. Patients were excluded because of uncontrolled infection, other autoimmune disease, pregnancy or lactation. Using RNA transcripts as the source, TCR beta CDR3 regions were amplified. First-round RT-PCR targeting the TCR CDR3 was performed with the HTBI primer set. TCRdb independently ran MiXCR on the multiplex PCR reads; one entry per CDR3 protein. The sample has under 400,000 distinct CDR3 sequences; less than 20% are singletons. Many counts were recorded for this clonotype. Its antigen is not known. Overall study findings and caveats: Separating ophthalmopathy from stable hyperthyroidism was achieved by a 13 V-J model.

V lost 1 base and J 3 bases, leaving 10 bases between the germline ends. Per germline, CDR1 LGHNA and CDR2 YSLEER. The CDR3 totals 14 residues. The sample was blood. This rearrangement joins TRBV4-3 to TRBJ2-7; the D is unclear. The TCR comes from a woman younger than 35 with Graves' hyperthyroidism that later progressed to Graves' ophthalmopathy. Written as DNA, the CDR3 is TGCGCCAGCAGCCAAGCCACAGAGAACTACGAGCAGTACTTC. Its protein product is CASSQATENYEQYF.